These 15 T cell receptor beta chains were sequenced from one sample in a study of spatial heterogeneity in lung cancer. Stated time point: sample taken at primary tumor resection. Whole RNA was taken from tumor, nontumor lung or frozen PBMC; it was then sequenced unsorted. TCRdb recomputed calls from the 5' RACE reads with MiXCR, one row per CDR3 protein. The table records tens of thousands of distinct CDR3 sequences, about an eighth of them present only once. Sequencing used PBMCs, obtained at surgery. The source is a male donor with early-stage non-small cell lung cancer.

This clonotype was detected ten times or more. The V and J genes are TRBV10-3 and TRBJ2-7; tentatively, D is TRBD1 or TRBD2 (5 bases each). The CDR3 loop spans 10 amino acids. CDR1 and CDR2 from the germline V gene are ENHRY and SYGVKD. Trimming removed 10 bases from V and 5 bases from J, with 9 bases in between. CDR3 DNA sequence: TGTGCCACCGGGACGGACGAGCAGTACTTC. It translates to CATGTDEQYF.

V usage is TRBV5-1 and J usage is TRBJ1-1; no reliable D call. This CDR3 spans 16 amino acids. V lost 4 bases and J lost 0, with 16 bases in between. CDR1 is SGHRS and CDR2 is YFSETQ in the germline V gene. CDR3 sequence (DNA): TGCGCCAGCAGCCCGAACGGGGTGGGGATGAACACTGAAGCTTTCTTT. Translating gives CASSPNGVGMNTEAFF.

Remarks on this clonotype: One end of the junction is discordant with germline, which a read error may explain. This chain joins TRBV27 and TRBJ2-7, with TRBD2 matching 12 bases. Germline V CDR1 and CDR2: MNHEY, SMNVEV (reference sequence). This CDR3 has 16 residues. The CDR3 reads CVSSFWTSGASYEQYF. The CDR3 DNA sequence: TGTGTCAGCAGTTTCTGGACTAGCGGGGCCTCCTACGAGCAGTACTTC.

This clonotype was seen only a few times. The chain carries TRBV7-8 and TRBJ2-3, with TRBD1 matching over 10 bases. This CDR3 comprises 14 residues. After removal of 5 bases from V and 6 bases from J, the junction contained 5 bases not matched to a gene. CDR1 is SGHVS, CDR2 FQNEAQ, per germline. The CDR3 protein is CASSATGGPDTQYF. The DNA of the CDR3 is TGTGCCAGCAGCGCGACAGGGGGCCCGGATACGCAGTATTTT.

The chain combines TRBV3-1 with TRBJ1-2; 8 bases line up with TRBD1. CDR1 and CDR2 from the germline V gene are LGHDT and YNNKEL (reference sequence). Germline trimming cut 2 bases from V and 4 bases from J; bases unmatched to any gene: 9. The CDR3 spans 16 residues. The CDR3 nucleotides read TGTGCCAGCAGCCAAATCAGCGGGACAGGTATCTATGGCTACACCTTC. Protein: CASSQISGTGIYGYTF.

The chain has TRBV6-6 and TRBJ1-4; unclear D gene. This CDR3 has 12 amino acids. Looked up from germline, CDR1 is MNHNY and CDR2 is SVGAGI (reference sequence). Trimming cost V 6 bases and J 0 bases, with 2 bases left between them. The CDR3: CASRTTNEKLFF. The CDR3 DNA reads TGTGCCAGCAGAACAACTAATGAAAAACTGTTTTTT.

This chain's CDR3 is CATDRGQGQPQHF. The DNA of the CDR3 is TGTGCCACGGACAGGGGGCAGGGACAGCCCCAGCATTTT. The chain is built from TRBV2 and TRBJ1-5, with 11 nucleotides matching TRBD1. V was clipped by 10 bases and J by 7 bases; unmatched bases: 6. CDR3 length equals 13 residues. Germline loops: CDR1 SNHLY, CDR2 FYNNEI.

This clonotype was seen at least ten times. The J gene is TRBJ2-3, the V gene TRBV4-1; TRBD1 matches 8 bases. The V segment lost 3 bases and the J segment 5 bases; nucleotides outside the gene matches: 7. This CDR3 region has 15 residues. Germline lookup yields CDR1 MGHRA and CDR2 YSYEKL. The CDR3 is CASSHPGTGRDTQYF. CDR3 DNA: TGCGCCAGCAGCCATCCTGGGACAGGTCGAGATACGCAGTATTTT.

The rearrangement joins TRBV6-2 or TRBV6-3 to TRBJ1-1; D is unresolved. Germline V gene data show CDR1 as MNHEY and CDR2 as SVGEGT. The CDR3 is 13 amino acids. The V gene lost 4 bases and the J gene lost 1 base, with 7 bases spanning the gap. The DNA of the CDR3 is TGTGCCAGCAGTTCCCGACCGAACACTGAAGCTTTCTTT. This translates into CASSSRPNTEAFF.

In the case of this clonotype: A much more abundant neighbour one base away suggests this may be a read error. V is TRBV20-1 and J is TRBJ2-1, with TRBD2 matching 11 bases. Trimming at V came to 0 bases and at J to 13 bases, leaving 11 bases not matched to a gene. The CDR3 consists of 15 residues. In germline, CDR1 is DFQATT, CDR2 SNEGSKA (reference sequence). The CDR3 DNA follows: TGCAGTGCTAGAGATTCACTAGCGGGGGCCATAGATCAGTTCTTC. It is translated as CSARDSLAGAIDQFF.

The gene calls are TRBV30 and TRBJ1-1; D is uncertain. Germline CDR1 is GTSNPN and CDR2 is SVGIG (reference sequence). This CDR3 contains 15 residues. V was pared by 2 bases and J by 0 bases, with 13 bases between. CDR3 nucleotide sequence: TGTGCCTGGAGTCCGGCGGGTCGGATGAACACTGAAGCTTTCTTT. Translated: CAWSPAGRMNTEAFF.

The sample holds a few counts of this clonotype. The V and J genes are TRBV7-2 and TRBJ2-7; 7 bases match TRBD1. Germline assignment: CDR1 SGHTA and CDR2 FQGNSA. CDR3 length: 14 amino acids. The ends lost 5 bases at V and 3 bases at J; junction bases unmatched: 7. The DNA for the CDR3 is TGTGCCAGCAGCCTAGGACAGGATTACTACGAGCAGTACTTC. Its protein is CASSLGQDYYEQYF.

This sequence joins TRBV7-2 and TRBJ1-6; no reliable D call. CDR3 length: 15 residues. Germline V gene data show CDR1 as SGHTA and CDR2 as FQGNSA. Trimming cost V 4 bases and J 7 bases, with 14 bases left between them. Written as DNA, the CDR3 is TGTGCCAGCAGCTGGGATCCGGGCCGAAATTCACCCCTCCACTTT. Its protein is CASSWDPGRNSPLHF.

This clonotype was seen ten or more times. V and J are TRBV12-3 or TRBV12-4 and TRBJ2-7; tentatively, D is TRBD1 or TRBD2 (5 bases each). Trimming cost V 5 bases and J 1 base, with 18 bases left between them. This CDR3 comprises 16 residues. Here the CDR3 DNA reads TGTGCCAGCAGTCGCCGAGGGGTGAGGGGATCCTACGAGCAGTACTTC. Translating gives CASSRRGVRGSYEQYF.

V is TRBV29-1 and J is TRBJ1-2; no clear D. Trimming removed 6 bases from V and 3 bases from J, with 11 bases in between. Germline CDR1 and CDR2: SQVTM and ANQGSEA. The CDR3 sequence is 12 residues long. CDR3 nucleotides: TGCAGCGTCCCCCAGCGGCACTATGGCTACACCTTC. This encodes CSVPQRHYGYTF.